This T cell receptor (beta chain) originates from a study of blood T cells in healthy people across ages. General study findings and limits: Comparison with aged donors showed that long-lived donors had more naive CD4+ cells and higher diversity.

It was with a sample-barcoded 5' primer and a J-beta primer mix that a second PCR of roughly 7 to 12 cycles was run. Each CDR3 protein gets one entry after TCRdb re-called the 5' RACE reads with MiXCR. Counted here are more than 500,000 distinct CDR3 sequences, about 27% occurring once; the ten biggest clones make up about 3.3%. As concerns this clonotype: Its antigen is as yet unknown.

The CDR3 is 13 residues long. In germline, CDR1 is MNHNS, CDR2 SASEGT. The V end was cut by 4 bases, the J end by 5 bases, with 11 bases between. This sample was also put to use in a study of T cells of mothers and their children.

The V gene is TRBV6-1, the J gene TRBJ1-1, with a tentative D call TRBD1 (6 bases). The receptor was derived from a boy between 2 and 10 years old in good health. The specimen was blood. The CDR3 sequence: CASSAQGRTEAFF. CDR3 bases: TGTGCCAGCAGTGCTCAGGGGAGAACTGAAGCTTTCTTT.